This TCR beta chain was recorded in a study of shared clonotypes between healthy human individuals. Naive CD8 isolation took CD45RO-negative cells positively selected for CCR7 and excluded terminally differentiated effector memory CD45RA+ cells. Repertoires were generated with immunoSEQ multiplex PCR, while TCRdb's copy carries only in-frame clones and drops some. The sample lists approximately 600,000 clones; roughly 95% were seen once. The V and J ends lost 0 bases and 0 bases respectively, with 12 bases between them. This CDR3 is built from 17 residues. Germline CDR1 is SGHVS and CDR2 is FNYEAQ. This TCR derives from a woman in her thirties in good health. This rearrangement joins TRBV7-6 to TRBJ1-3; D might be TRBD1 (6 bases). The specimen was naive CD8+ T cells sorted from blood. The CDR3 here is CASSLAGQGGSGNTIYF. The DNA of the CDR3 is TGTGCCAGCAGCTTAGCTGGACAAGGGGGCTCTGGAAACACCATATATTTT.